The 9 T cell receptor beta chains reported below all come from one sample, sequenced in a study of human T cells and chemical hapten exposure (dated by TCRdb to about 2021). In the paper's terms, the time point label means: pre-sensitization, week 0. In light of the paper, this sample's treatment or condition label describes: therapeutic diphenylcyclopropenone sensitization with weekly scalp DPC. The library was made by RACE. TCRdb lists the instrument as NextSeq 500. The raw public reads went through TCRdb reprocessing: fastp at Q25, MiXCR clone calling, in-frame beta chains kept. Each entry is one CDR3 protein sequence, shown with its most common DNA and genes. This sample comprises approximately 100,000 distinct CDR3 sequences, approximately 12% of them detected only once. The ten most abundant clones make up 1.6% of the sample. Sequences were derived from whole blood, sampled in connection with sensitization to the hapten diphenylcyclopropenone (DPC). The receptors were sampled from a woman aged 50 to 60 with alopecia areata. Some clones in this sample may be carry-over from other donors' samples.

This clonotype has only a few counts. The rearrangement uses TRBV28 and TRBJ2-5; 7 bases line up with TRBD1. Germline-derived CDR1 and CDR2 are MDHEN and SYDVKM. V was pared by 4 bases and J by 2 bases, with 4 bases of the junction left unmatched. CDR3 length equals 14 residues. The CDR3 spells CASSSAQGQETQYF. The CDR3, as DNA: TGTGCCAGCAGTTCGGCACAGGGGCAAGAGACCCAGTACTTC.

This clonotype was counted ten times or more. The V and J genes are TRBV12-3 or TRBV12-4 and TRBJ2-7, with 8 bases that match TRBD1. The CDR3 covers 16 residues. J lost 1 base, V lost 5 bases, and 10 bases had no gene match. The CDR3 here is CASSPRTGTVSYEQYF. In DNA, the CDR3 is TGTGCCAGCAGTCCCCGGACAGGGACAGTTTCCTACGAGCAGTACTTC.

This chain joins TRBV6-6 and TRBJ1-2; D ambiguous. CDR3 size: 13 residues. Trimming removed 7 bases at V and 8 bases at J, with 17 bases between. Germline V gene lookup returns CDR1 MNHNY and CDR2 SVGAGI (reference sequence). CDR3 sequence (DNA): TGTGCCAGCAATTCTCGCCGGGAAGAAGGCTACACCTTC. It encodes CASNSRREEGYTF.

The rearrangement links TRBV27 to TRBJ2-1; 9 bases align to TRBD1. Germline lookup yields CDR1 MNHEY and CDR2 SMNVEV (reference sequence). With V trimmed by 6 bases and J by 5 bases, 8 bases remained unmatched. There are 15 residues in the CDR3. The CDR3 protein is CASSRGQGWNNEQFF. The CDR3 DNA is TGTGCCAGCAGCCGAGGACAGGGGTGGAACAATGAGCAGTTCTTC.

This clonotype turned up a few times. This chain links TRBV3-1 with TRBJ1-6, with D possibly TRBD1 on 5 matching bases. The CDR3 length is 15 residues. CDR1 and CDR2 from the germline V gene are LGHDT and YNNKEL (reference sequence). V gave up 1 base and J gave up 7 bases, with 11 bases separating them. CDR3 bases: TGTGCCAGCAGCCAAGGGCCAGGGTGGAATTCACCCCTCCACTTT. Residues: CASSQGPGWNSPLHF.

The CDR3 nucleotides read TGTGCCAGCAGCACGAGGGACAGGGAGACCCAGTACTTC. It translates to CASSTRDRETQYF. The J gene is TRBJ2-5, the V gene TRBV7-2; TRBD1 aligns across 8 bases. Germline trimming cut 5 bases from V and 5 bases from J; bases unmatched to any gene: 4. Germline CDR1 is SGHTA and CDR2 is FQGNSA. The CDR3 spans 13 residues.

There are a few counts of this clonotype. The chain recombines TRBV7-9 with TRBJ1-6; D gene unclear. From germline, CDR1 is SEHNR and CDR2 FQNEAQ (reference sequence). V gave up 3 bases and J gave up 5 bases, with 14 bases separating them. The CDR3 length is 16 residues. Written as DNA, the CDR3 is TGTGCCAGCAGCTTCTACCTTGGACTGGATAATTCACCCCTCCACTTT. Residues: CASSFYLGLDNSPLHF.

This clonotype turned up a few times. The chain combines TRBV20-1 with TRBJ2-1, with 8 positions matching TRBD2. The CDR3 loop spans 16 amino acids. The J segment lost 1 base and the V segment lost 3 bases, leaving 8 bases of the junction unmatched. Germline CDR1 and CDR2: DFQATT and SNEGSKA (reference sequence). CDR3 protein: CSASGRAERSYNEQFF. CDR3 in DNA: TGCAGTGCTAGCGGGAGGGCCGAGAGGTCCTACAATGAGCAGTTCTTC.

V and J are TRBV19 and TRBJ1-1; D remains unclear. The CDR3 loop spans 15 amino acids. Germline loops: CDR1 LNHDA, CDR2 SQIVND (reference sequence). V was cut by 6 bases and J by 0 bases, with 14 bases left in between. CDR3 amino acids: CASRPGGRLNTEAFF. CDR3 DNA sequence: TGTGCCAGTAGACCAGGCGGCCGCTTGAACACTGAAGCTTTCTTT.